This TCR beta chain derives from a study of shared clonotypes between healthy human individuals. Study outcomes and limitations: In four donors, around 4.8% of naive CD4 clonotypes appeared in common.

CD8 cells classed as naive were CD45RO-negative and positively selected for CCR7, excluding terminally differentiated effector memory CD45RA+ cells. Clones were sequenced by immunoSEQ multiplex PCR, and TCRdb holds only the in-frame ones, with some missing. The profile covers millions of clones, with about 93% appearing a single time and 1.5% to 2% taken by the ten largest. J was trimmed by 7 bases and V by 6 bases; bases with no gene match: 17. The germline V gene encodes CDR1 SEHNR and CDR2 FQNEAQ (reference sequence). The CDR3 is 19 residues long. On this clone: Antigen specificity is unknown.

The chain employs TRBV7-9 and TRBJ2-1, with 14 bases matching TRBD2. The source material was naive CD8+ T cells from PBMCs. This TCR was recovered from a man aged 18-30 years in good health. Some clones in this sample may be carry-over from other donors' samples. CDR3 sequence (DNA): TGTGCCAGCAGGCCATCAAGCCTGACTAGCGGGAGGGACGGTAATGAGCAGTTCTTC. Amino acids: CASRPSSLTSGRDGNEQFF.